The entry that follows covers one T cell receptor beta chain sequence. This entry comes from a study of Ad26.COV2.S vaccination and SARS-CoV-2 variants. Looking at the study overall: Once, or twice with 56 days between doses, Ad26.COV2.S was given intramuscularly.

Measured with immunoSEQ multiplex PCR; TCRdb has only the in-frame clones, and not every one. The sample lists hundreds of thousands of clones; less than 90% were seen once. Noted treatment: roughly 18 received Ad26.COV2.S at low or high dose, single or two shots; 5 received placebo; per-sample allocation not given. Each sample was drawn 63 days after the first injection (of vaccine or placebo). V lost 4 bases, J lost 3 bases, and 10 bases stayed unmatched. Per germline, CDR1 SGDLS and CDR2 YYNGEE. The CDR3 is 18 residues long. This material consisted of peripheral blood, taken in a trial of Ad26.COV2.S vaccine versus placebo. The chain is built from TRBV9 and TRBJ2-1; TRBD2 aligns across 13 bases. The sequence came from a person between 18 and 59 years old who received the Ad26.COV2.S COVID-19 vaccine or a placebo. The DNA of the CDR3 is TGTGCCAGCAGCAAACTAGCGGGAGGGGGGACCGGCTACAATGAGCAGTTCTTC. It encodes CASSKLAGGGTGYNEQFF.